Shown below are 7 T cell receptor beta chains from a single sample sequenced in a study of T cell responses to AZD1222 COVID-19 vaccine. Clones were sequenced by immunoSEQ multiplex PCR, and TCRdb holds only the in-frame ones, with some missing. The repertoire includes over 55,000 clones, 83% of them detected once, and under 8.5% sits in the top ten. The source was peripheral blood, collected 28 days after the second AZD1222 dose. These receptors all come from an adult who received the AZD1222 COVID-19 vaccine.

This clone was seen just once. V and J are TRBV6-2 or TRBV6-3 and TRBJ1-2, with TRBD1 as a possible D gene (5 bases). The CDR3 length is 13 residues. The germline V gene has CDR1 MNHEY and CDR2 SVGEGT. V dropped 5 bases and J dropped 4 bases, with 11 bases sitting between them. CDR3 DNA: TGTGCCAGCAGTAGGTTCGACAGCTATGGCTACACCTTC. It codes for CASSRFDSYGYTF.

V and J are TRBV7-9 and TRBJ2-5; D is possibly TRBD2 (5 bases). The CDR3 is made up of 14 amino acids. Germline lookup yields CDR1 SEHNR and CDR2 FQNEAQ (reference sequence). Between the trimmed V and J ends, which lost 5 bases and 1 base, there was a span of 11 bases. The CDR3 loop is CASSEGSIQETQYF. The CDR3 region has the DNA TGTGCCAGCAGCGAGGGTAGTATCCAAGAGACCCAGTACTTC.

The V call is TRBV28, the J call TRBJ1-2; 10 nucleotides line up with TRBD1. There are 14 residues in the CDR3. CDR1 is MDHEN and CDR2 is SYDVKM in the germline V gene. V shed 2 bases and J 6 bases; nucleotides not matched to a gene: 3. CDR3 in amino acids: CASSLKTGGNGYTF. CDR3 bases: TGTGCCAGCAGTTTAAAGACAGGGGGCAATGGCTACACCTTC.

This clone was detected only once. The chain links TRBV11-3 to TRBJ2-1; TRBD2 is a possible D gene (5 bases). V lost 2 bases and J lost 4, with 12 bases in between. The CDR3 runs 15 residues. Per the germline V gene, CDR1 is SGHNT and CDR2 is YENEEA. As DNA, the CDR3 is TGTGCCAGCAGCTTATCAGATCGGGAATACAATGAGCAGTTCTTC. Translation: CASSLSDREYNEQFF.

This chain uses TRBV7-2 with TRBJ2-7; 8 bases fit TRBD1. The ends lost 3 bases at V and 2 bases at J; junction bases unmatched: 12. The germline V gene encodes CDR1 SGHTA and CDR2 FQGNSA. This CDR3 contains 17 residues. CDR3 amino acids: CASSFLPTGVVTYEQYF. The CDR3 DNA reads as TGTGCCAGCAGCTTTCTGCCGACAGGGGTGGTTACCTACGAGCAGTACTTC.

The chain employs TRBV7-9 and TRBJ2-7; possibly TRBD1 or TRBD2 for D (5 bases each). The CDR3 is made up of 16 amino acids. Germline values: CDR1 SEHNR, CDR2 FQNEAQ (reference sequence). The V and J ends lost 5 bases and 1 base respectively, with 18 bases between them. CDR3 region: CASSTTPGTASYEQYF. The CDR3 nucleotides read TGTGCCAGCAGCACTACCCCTGGGACCGCATCCTACGAGCAGTACTTC. Together with reference TRBV7-9 and TRBJ2-7, the CDR3 gives the full variable domain: DTGVSQNPRHKITKRGQNVTFRCDPISEHNRLYWYRQTLGQGPEFLTYFQNEAQLEKSRLLSDRFSAERPKGSFSTLEIQRTEQGDSAMYLCASSTTPGTASYEQYFGPGTRLTVT.

The rearrangement uses TRBV5-6 and TRBJ1-2; D unclear. Trimming took 3 bases from V and 2 from J, leaving 14 bases between them. The length of the CDR3 is 15 residues. Germline values: CDR1 SGHDT, CDR2 YYEEEE. The CDR3 sequence: CASSWGGSSNYGYTF. The CDR3 DNA sequence: TGTGCCAGCAGCTGGGGTGGCAGCTCAAACTATGGCTACACCTTC.